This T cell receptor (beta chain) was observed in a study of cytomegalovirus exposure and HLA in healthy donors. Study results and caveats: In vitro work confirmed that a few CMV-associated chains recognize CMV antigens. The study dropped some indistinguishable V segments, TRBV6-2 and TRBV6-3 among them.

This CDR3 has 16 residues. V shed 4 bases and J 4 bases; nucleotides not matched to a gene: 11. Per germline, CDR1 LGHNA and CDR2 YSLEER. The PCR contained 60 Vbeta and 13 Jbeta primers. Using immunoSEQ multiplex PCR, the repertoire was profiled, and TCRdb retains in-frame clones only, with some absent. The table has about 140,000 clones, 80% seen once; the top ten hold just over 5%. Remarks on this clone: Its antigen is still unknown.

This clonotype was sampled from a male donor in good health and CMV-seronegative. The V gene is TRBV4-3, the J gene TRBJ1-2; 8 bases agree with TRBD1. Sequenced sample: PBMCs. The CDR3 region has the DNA TGCGCCAGCAGCCGCTTAGTTGGGACAGGACCCTATGGCTACACCTTC. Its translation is CASSRLVGTGPYGYTF.